Listed below are T cell receptor beta chains from one sample, sequenced in a study of blood T cell repertoires in COVID-19. TCRdb keeps only in-frame clones here, not all; method: immunoSEQ multiplex PCR. Found here are roughly 190,000 clones, roughly nine tenths of them singletons; the top ten hold approximately 1.1%. The sample comprised peripheral blood. These receptor sequences come from a man aged 25 to 40 with acute or convalescent COVID-19. Each CDR3 is given with its conserved first and last residue. A D gene is named only where the DNA matches it firmly.

>TRBV18|TRBD1|TRBJ1-4
TGTGCCAGCTCCCTGGACAGGGACGAAAAACTGTTTTTT
CASSLDRDEKLFF
>TRBV6-5|.|TRBJ1-5
TGTGCCAGCAGTTATAACATGTATAGCAATCAGCCCCAGCATTTT
CASSYNMYSNQPQHF
>TRBV19|TRBD2|TRBJ2-5
TGTGCCAGTAGTATAGATTCGGGGGGTCGGACCCAGTACTTC
CASSIDSGGRTQYF
>TRBV15|TRBD2|TRBJ2-7
TGTGCCGCTTCTAGCGGGAGGGCCGACGAGCAGTACTTC
CAASSGRADEQYF
>TRBV29-1|.|TRBJ1-3
TGCAGCGTTGTAGGGCAGGGTGGCAACACCATATATTTT
CSVVGQGGNTIYF
>TRBV25-1|TRBD1|TRBJ1-5
TGTGCCAGCAGTAAAGGGACAGGGAATCAGCCCCAGCATTTT
CASSKGTGNQPQHF
>TRBV24-1|.|TRBJ2-3
TGTGCCACCAGCTCCGTAGATACGCAGTATTTT
CATSSVDTQYF
>TRBV5-6|.|TRBJ2-1
TGTGCCAGCAGCTCTCTCCCCGGGGGGCGGTGGAGTGAGCAGTTCTTC
CASSSLPGGRWSEQFF
>TRBV7-9|.|TRBJ2-1
TGTGCCAGCAGCTCCGGGACTGGATACAATGAGCAGTTCTTC
CASSSGTGYNEQFF
>TRBV19|.|TRBJ1-2
TGTGCCAGTAGTGCCCGACGGGGTAACTATGGCTACACCTTC
CASSARRGNYGYTF
>TRBV4-1|TRBD1|TRBJ1-4
TGCGCCAGCAGCCCAGGGGGTGGGGGTGAAAAACTGTTTTTT
CASSPGGGGEKLFF